In its sample, the clone carrying this T cell receptor beta chain was seen a few times. Antigen: not known. Naive CD8 cells were CD45RO-negative, positively selected for CCR7, excluding terminally differentiated effector memory CD45RA+ cells. Per germline, CDR1 MNHEY and CDR2 SMNVEV (reference sequence). The V gene end was trimmed by 7 bases and the J gene end by 1 base; junction bases not matched to a gene: 5. The CDR3 is 14 amino acids. This entry is derived from a study of shared clonotypes between healthy human individuals. Regarding the study as a whole: Among non-shared clonotypes, generation probabilities were lower than among those shared by all four donors. Sequencing depth was expected to affect clonotype sharing among donors.

The method was immunoSEQ multiplex PCR; TCRdb's version includes in-frame clones alone and lacks a portion of them. The sample records millions of clones, about 92% being singletons. The chain uses TRBV27 and TRBJ1-1; TRBD1 agrees at 8 bases. The sequenced sample consisted of naive CD8+ T cells from PBMCs. This clonotype originated in a man in his late teens or twenties in good health. Some clones in this sample may be carry-over from other donors' samples. CDR3 sequence reads: CASKLDRANTEAFF. The CDR3 DNA reads TGTGCCAGCAAGTTGGACAGGGCGAACACTGAAGCTTTCTTT.